This entry features one TCR beta chain sequence. Clinical history reported by participants formed the basis on which cohorts were assigned. Germline lookup yields CDR1 MNHEY and CDR2 SMNVEV (reference sequence). The CDR3 is 14 residues long. Trimming stripped 8 bases from V and 7 bases from J, with 18 bases between. The sample comes from a study of blood T cell repertoires in COVID-19. The overall study: COVID-19 samples, acute and convalescent, were from the United States, Italy and Spain.

Original processing notes: It was from reference gene primer amplification that nucleated cell counts were estimated. Assay used: immunoSEQ multiplex PCR; TCRdb lists only in-frame clones, some missing. From that table come the V and J calls and clone size; the DNA was used to work out D and trimming. The repertoire has approximately 200,000 clones, 89% of them found once; the top ten carry around 2%. J is TRBJ1-5 and V is TRBV27; tentatively, D is TRBD1 (5 bases). The receptor comes from a woman aged 40 to 49 with acute COVID-19. Input material: PBMCs or T cells enriched from blood (not recorded which). CDR3 residues: CASGGPGGFQPQHF. As DNA, the CDR3 is TGTGCCAGCGGGGGTCCCGGGGGATTCCAGCCCCAGCATTTT.